The clone carrying this TCR beta chain occurred many times. This sample was included in a study of neurological immune-mediated disorders. The authors made cDNA by 5'RACE with 10-nucleotide random UMIs. A single record per CDR3 protein comes from TCRdb applying MiXCR to the 5' RACE reads. The top ten hold roughly 7.9% of the sample, which has some 80,000 distinct CDR3 sequences, 5% to 6% seen once. The CDR3 is made up of 14 amino acids. CDR1 is MNHEY and CDR2 is SVGEGT in the germline V gene. V lost 7 bases and J lost 1, with 14 bases in between. The time point here: longitudinal time-point 2. Unsorted libraries came from 2 million PBMCs stored at -80 °C.

The clonotype originates from a woman aged 55 to 70 with multiple sclerosis. The chain joins TRBV6-2 or TRBV6-3 to TRBJ2-7; tentative D call: TRBD1 (6 bases). Sequencing input: PBMCs. The CDR3 reads CASNNGQRSYEQYF. In nucleotides, the CDR3 is TGTGCCAGCAACAACGGACAGCGATCCTACGAGCAGTACTTC.